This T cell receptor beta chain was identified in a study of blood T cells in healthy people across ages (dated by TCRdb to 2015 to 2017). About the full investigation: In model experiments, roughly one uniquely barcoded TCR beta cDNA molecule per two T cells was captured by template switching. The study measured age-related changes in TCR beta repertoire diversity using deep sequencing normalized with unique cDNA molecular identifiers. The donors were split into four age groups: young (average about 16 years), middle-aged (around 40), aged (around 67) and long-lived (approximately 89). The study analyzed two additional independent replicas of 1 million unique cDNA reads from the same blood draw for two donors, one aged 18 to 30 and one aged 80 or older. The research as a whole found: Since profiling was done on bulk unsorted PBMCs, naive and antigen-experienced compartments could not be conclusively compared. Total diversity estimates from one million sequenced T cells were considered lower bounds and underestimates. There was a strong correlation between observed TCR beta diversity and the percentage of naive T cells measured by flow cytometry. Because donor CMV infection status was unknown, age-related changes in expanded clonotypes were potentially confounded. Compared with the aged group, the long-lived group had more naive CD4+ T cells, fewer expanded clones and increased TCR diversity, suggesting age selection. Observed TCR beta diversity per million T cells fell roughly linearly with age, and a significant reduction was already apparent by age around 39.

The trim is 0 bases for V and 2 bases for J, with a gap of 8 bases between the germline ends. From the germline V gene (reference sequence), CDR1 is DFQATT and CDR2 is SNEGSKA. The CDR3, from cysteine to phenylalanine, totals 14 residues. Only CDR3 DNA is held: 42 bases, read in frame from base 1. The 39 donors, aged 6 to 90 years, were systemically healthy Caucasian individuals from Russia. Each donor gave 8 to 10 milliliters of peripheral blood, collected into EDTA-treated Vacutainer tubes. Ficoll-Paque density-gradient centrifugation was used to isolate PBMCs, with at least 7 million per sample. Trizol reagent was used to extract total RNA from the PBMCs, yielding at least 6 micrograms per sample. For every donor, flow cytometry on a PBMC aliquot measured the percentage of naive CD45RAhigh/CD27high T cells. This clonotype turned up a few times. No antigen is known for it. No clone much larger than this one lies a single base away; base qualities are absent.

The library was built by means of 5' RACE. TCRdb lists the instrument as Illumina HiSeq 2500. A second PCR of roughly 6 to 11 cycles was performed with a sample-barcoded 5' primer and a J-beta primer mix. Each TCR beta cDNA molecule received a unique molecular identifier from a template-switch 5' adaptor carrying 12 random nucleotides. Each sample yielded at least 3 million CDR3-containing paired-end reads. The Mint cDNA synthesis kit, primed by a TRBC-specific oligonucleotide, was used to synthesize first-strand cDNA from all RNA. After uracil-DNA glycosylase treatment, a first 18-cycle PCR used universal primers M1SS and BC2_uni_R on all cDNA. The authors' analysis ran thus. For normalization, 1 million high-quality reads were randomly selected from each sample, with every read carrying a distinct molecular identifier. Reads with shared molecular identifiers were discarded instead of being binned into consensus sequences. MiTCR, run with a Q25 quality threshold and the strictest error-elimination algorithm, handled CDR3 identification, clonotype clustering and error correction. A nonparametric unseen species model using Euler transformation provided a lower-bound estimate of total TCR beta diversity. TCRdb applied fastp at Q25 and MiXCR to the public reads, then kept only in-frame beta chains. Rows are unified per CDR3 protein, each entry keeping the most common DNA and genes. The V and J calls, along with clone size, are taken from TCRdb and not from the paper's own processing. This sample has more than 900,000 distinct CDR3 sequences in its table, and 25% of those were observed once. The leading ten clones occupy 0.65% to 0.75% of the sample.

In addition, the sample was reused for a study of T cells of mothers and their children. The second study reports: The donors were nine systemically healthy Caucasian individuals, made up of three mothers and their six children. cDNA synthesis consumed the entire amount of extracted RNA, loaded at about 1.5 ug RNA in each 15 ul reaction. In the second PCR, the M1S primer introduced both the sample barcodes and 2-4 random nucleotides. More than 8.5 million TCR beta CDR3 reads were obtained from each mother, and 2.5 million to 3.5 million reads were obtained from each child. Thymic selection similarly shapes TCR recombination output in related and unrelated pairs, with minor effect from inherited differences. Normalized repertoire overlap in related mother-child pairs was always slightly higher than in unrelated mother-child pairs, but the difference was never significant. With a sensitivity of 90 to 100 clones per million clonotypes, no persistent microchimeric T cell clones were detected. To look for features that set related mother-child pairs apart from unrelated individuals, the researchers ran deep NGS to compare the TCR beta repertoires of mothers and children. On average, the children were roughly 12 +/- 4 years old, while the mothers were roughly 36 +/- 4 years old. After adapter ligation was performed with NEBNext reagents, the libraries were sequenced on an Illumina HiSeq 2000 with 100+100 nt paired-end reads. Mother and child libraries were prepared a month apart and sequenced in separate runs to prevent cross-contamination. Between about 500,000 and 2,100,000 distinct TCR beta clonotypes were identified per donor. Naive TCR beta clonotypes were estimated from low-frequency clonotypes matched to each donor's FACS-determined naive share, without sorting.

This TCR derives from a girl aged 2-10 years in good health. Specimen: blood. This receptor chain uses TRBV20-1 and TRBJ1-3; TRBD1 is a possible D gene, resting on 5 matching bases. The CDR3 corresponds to CSAREDIPGNTIYF. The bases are TGCAGTGCTAGAGAGGACATACCTGGAAACACCATATATTTT.